A selection of T cell receptor beta chains follows, all from one sample in a study of T cell responses to AZD1222 COVID-19 vaccine. Assay used: immunoSEQ multiplex PCR; TCRdb lists only in-frame clones, some missing. The repertoire holds roughly 140,000 clones, approximately 90% seen once, with around 2.3% in the top ten. The source material was peripheral blood, sampled on day 0 of AZD1222 vaccination. The receptors here all came from an adult in good health. CDR3s include the opening cysteine and the closing phenylalanine or tryptophan. A D gene is named only where the DNA matches it firmly. Clone size is not always given. Where it is, it says once, few, many or a class for expanded clones.

CDR3: CASSISPGLQETQYF; DNA: TGTGCCAGTAGTATCTCCCCAGGGCTGCAAGAGACCCAGTACTTC; J: TRBJ2-5; V: TRBV19; size: NA; D: NA
CDR3: CASSNYLDTNTGELFF; DNA: TGTGCCAGCAGCAACTATCTGGACACGAACACCGGGGAGCTGTTTTTT; J: TRBJ2-2; V: TRBV3-1/TRBV3-2; size: NA; D: NA
CDR3: CASSDTGAGSSYEQYF; DNA: TGTGCCAGCAGCGATACGGGAGCGGGGAGCTCCTACGAGCAGTACTTC; J: TRBJ2-7; V: TRBV11-2; size: few; D: TRBD2
CDR3: CASSPIQGASDEQYF; DNA: TGTGCCAGCAGTCCTATACAGGGGGCATCGGACGAGCAGTACTTC; J: TRBJ2-7; V: TRBV28; size: NA; D: TRBD1
CDR3: CASSFTVDTQYF; DNA: TGTGCCAGCAGTTTTACAGTAGATACGCAGTATTTT; J: TRBJ2-3; V: TRBV12-3/TRBV12-4; size: NA; D: NA
CDR3: CASRPTLGSSYNEQFF; DNA: TGTGCCAGCAGACCCACACTAGGGAGCTCCTACAATGAGCAGTTCTTC; J: TRBJ2-1; V: TRBV28; size: NA; D: NA
CDR3: CASSQDDSGRTGELFF; DNA: TGCGCCAGCAGCCAAGATGATAGCGGGAGAACCGGGGAGCTGTTTTTT; J: TRBJ2-2; V: TRBV4-3; size: NA; D: TRBD2
CDR3: CASSPTPNTEAFF; DNA: TGTGCCAGCAGCCCTACACCGAACACTGAAGCTTTCTTT; J: TRBJ1-1; V: TRBV11-1; size: NA; D: NA
CDR3: CASSEDPGTLALGYTF; DNA: TGTGCCAGCAGCGAGGACCCAGGGACCTTAGCACTCGGCTACACCTTC; J: TRBJ1-2; V: TRBV9; size: NA; D: NA
CDR3: CASSTSDSHYEQYF; DNA: TGTGCCAGTAGTACATCGGACAGCCACTACGAGCAGTACTTC; J: TRBJ2-7; V: TRBV19; size: few; D: NA
CDR3: CASSYSPQGVGNTIYF; DNA: TGTGCCAGCAGTTACTCACCACAGGGCGTAGGAAACACCATATATTTT; J: TRBJ1-3; V: TRBV6-5; size: NA; D: NA
CDR3: CAWSGGVSGNTIYF; DNA: TGTGCCTGGAGTGGAGGGGTATCTGGAAACACCATATATTTT; J: TRBJ1-3; V: TRBV30; size: NA; D: NA
CDR3: CASNPDSNYGYTF; DNA: TGTGCCAGCAACCCGGACAGTAACTATGGCTACACCTTC; J: TRBJ1-2; V: TRBV6-2/TRBV6-3; size: NA; D: NA
CDR3: CASSFSGRKTQYF; DNA: TGTGCCAGCAGTTTTTCGGGTAGGAAGACCCAGTACTTC; J: TRBJ2-5; V: TRBV28; size: NA; D: NA
CDR3: CASSLTAAGQGGTDTQYF; DNA: TGCGCCAGCAGCTTAACGGCTGCCGGCCAGGGCGGCACAGATACGCAGTATTTT; J: TRBJ2-3; V: TRBV5-1; size: NA; D: NA
CDR3: CASSGGVDYGYTF; DNA: TGTGCCAGCAGTGGGGGGGTTGACTATGGCTACACCTTC; J: TRBJ1-2; V: TRBV5-8; size: once; D: NA
CDR3: CASSEVLGGGGGQPQHF; DNA: TGTGCCAGCAGTGAAGTTCTTGGCGGAGGCGGTGGTCAGCCCCAGCATTTT; J: TRBJ1-5; V: TRBV6-1; size: NA; D: NA
CDR3: CAIRGGSGNTGELFF; DNA: TGTGCCATCAGGGGGGGTAGCGGGAACACCGGGGAGCTGTTTTTT; J: TRBJ2-2; V: TRBV10-3; size: once; D: NA
CDR3: CASSILGGWGNQPQHF; DNA: TGTGCCAGTAGTATCCTAGGGGGCTGGGGGAATCAGCCCCAGCATTTT; J: TRBJ1-5; V: TRBV19; size: NA; D: TRBD1
CDR3: CASSFRTDTQYF; DNA: TGTGCCAGCAGCTTCCGCACAGATACGCAGTATTTT; J: TRBJ2-3; V: TRBV7-9; size: NA; D: NA
CDR3: CATSRVGWGYTF; DNA: TGTGCCACCAGCAGGGTAGGGTGGGGCTACACCTTC; J: TRBJ1-2; V: TRBV15; size: NA; D: NA
CDR3: CASSPLRETSGIWGEQFF; DNA: TGTGCCAGCAGTCCCCTACGGGAAACTAGCGGGATATGGGGTGAGCAGTTCTTC; J: TRBJ2-1; V: TRBV6-2/TRBV6-3; size: NA; D: TRBD2
CDR3: CASSSRQGSNTEAFF; DNA: TGTGCCAGCAGCTCACGACAGGGGAGTAACACTGAAGCTTTCTTT; J: TRBJ1-1; V: TRBV7-2; size: NA; D: TRBD1
CDR3: CSVDAGRGPLATNTQYF; DNA: TGCAGCGTTGACGCTGGGAGGGGACCCCTGGCGACAAATACGCAGTATTTT; J: TRBJ2-3; V: TRBV29-1; size: NA; D: TRBD2
CDR3: CASSVWTGTGNTIYF; DNA: TGTGCCAGCAGCGTATGGACAGGGACTGGAAACACCATATATTTT; J: TRBJ1-3; V: TRBV5-8; size: NA; D: TRBD1
CDR3: CASRQGSNYGYTF; DNA: TGTGCCAGCAGACAGGGGAGTAACTATGGCTACACCTTC; J: TRBJ1-2; V: TRBV12-3/TRBV12-4; size: NA; D: TRBD1
CDR3: CASQGADRNEQFF; DNA: TGTGCCAGCCAGGGGGCGGATAGAAATGAGCAGTTCTTC; J: TRBJ2-1; V: TRBV28; size: NA; D: TRBD1
CDR3: CASRVSGSKNIQYF; DNA: TGTGCCAGCAGAGTGAGCGGGAGTAAAAACATTCAGTACTTC; J: TRBJ2-4; V: TRBV2; size: NA; D: TRBD2
CDR3: CASSWRGNTEAFF; DNA: TGTGCCAGCAGCTGGAGGGGGAACACTGAAGCTTTCTTT; J: TRBJ1-1; V: TRBV5-6; size: NA; D: NA
CDR3: CASSLPDIAGNTIYF; DNA: TGCGCCAGCAGCTTGCCGGATATTGCTGGGAACACCATATATTTT; J: TRBJ1-3; V: TRBV5-1; size: NA; D: NA
CDR3: CASSRGFNSPLHF; DNA: TGCGCCAGCAGTCGGGGATTTAATTCACCCCTCCACTTT; J: TRBJ1-6; V: TRBV4-3; size: NA; D: NA
CDR3: CASSRGRNTEAFF; DNA: TGTGCCAGCTCACGGGGCAGGAACACTGAAGCTTTCTTT; J: TRBJ1-1; V: TRBV18; size: NA; D: NA
CDR3: CASSTGTGMLVTQYF; DNA: TGTGCCAGTAGTACCGGGACAGGGATGCTTGTTACGCAGTATTTT; J: TRBJ2-3; V: TRBV19; size: once; D: TRBD1
CDR3: CASTGRRATEAFF; DNA: TGTGCCAGCACCGGACGGAGGGCCACTGAAGCTTTCTTT; J: TRBJ1-1; V: TRBV11-1; size: once; D: NA
CDR3: CASSYQRYQETQYF; DNA: TGTGCCAGCAGTTACCAAAGGTACCAAGAGACCCAGTACTTC; J: TRBJ2-5; V: TRBV7-9; size: NA; D: NA
CDR3: CASSVGRRSENEQFF; DNA: TGTGCCAGCAGCGTAGGAAGACGGTCCGAAAATGAGCAGTTCTTC; J: TRBJ2-1; V: TRBV9; size: NA; D: NA
CDR3: CASSYGRTYTF; DNA: TGTGCCAGCAGTTACGGCAGGACCTACACCTTC; J: TRBJ1-2; V: TRBV6-5; size: NA; D: NA
CDR3: CSARGLGEAFF; DNA: TGCAGTGCGCGCGGACTGGGTGAAGCTTTCTTT; J: TRBJ1-1; V: TRBV20-1; size: NA; D: NA
CDR3: CASSGPGLAGGPIYNEQFF; DNA: TGTGCCAGCAGCGGTCCGGGACTAGCGGGAGGGCCGATCTACAATGAGCAGTTCTTC; J: TRBJ2-1; V: TRBV2; size: NA; D: TRBD2
CDR3: CASNPRGALSYEQYF; DNA: TGTGCCAGCAATCCCCGGGGGGCGCTCTCCTACGAGCAGTACTTC; J: TRBJ2-7; V: TRBV2; size: once; D: NA
CDR3: CASSPRGLLSTDTQYF; DNA: TGTGCCAGCAGCCCTCGCGGATTACTTAGCACAGATACGCAGTATTTT; J: TRBJ2-3; V: TRBV7-8; size: NA; D: NA
CDR3: CASSQRLAVHNEQFF; DNA: TGCGCCAGCAGCCAACGACTAGCGGTCCACAATGAGCAGTTCTTC; J: TRBJ2-1; V: TRBV4-1; size: NA; D: TRBD2
CDR3: CASSVEQGARGYTF; DNA: TGTGCCAGCAGCGTGGAACAGGGAGCGCGGGGCTACACCTTC; J: TRBJ1-2; V: TRBV9; size: NA; D: NA
CDR3: CASSWTGRTEQYF; DNA: TGTGCCAGCAGCTGGACAGGGAGGACCGAGCAGTACTTC; J: TRBJ2-7; V: TRBV28; size: NA; D: TRBD1
CDR3: CASSSPLVMNEQFF; DNA: TGTGCCAGCAGCTCCCCTTTAGTAATGAATGAGCAGTTCTTC; J: TRBJ2-1; V: TRBV7-3; size: NA; D: NA
CDR3: CASSLTGRGNEKLFF; DNA: TGTGCCAGCAGCTTAACAGGGAGGGGGAATGAAAAACTGTTTTTT; J: TRBJ1-4; V: TRBV7-3; size: NA; D: NA
CDR3: CASSGGIEQYF; DNA: TGTGCCAGCAGTGGAGGAATCGAGCAGTACTTC; J: TRBJ2-7; V: TRBV2; size: few; D: NA
CDR3: CASSSLGLNEQFF; DNA: TGTGCCAGCAGCTCCCTCGGTCTGAATGAGCAGTTCTTC; J: TRBJ2-1; V: TRBV9; size: NA; D: NA
CDR3: CASRETGLYEQYF; DNA: TGTGCCAGCAGGGAGACAGGGTTGTACGAGCAGTACTTC; J: TRBJ2-7; V: TRBV6-5; size: NA; D: TRBD1
CDR3: CASSLATYEQYF; DNA: TGTGCCAGCAGCTTAGCAACTTACGAGCAGTACTTC; J: TRBJ2-7; V: TRBV11-2; size: NA; D: NA
CDR3: CASSQDARGAYEQYF; DNA: TGTGCCAGCAGCCAAGACGCGCGAGGGGCCTACGAGCAGTACTTC; J: TRBJ2-7; V: TRBV4-2; size: NA; D: NA
CDR3: CASSSHSQDGYTF; DNA: TGTGCCAGCAGTAGCCACAGCCAGGATGGCTACACCTTC; J: TRBJ1-2; V: TRBV27; size: once; D: NA
CDR3: CASSSHGREQYF; DNA: TGTGCCAGCAGCTCCCATGGGCGCGAGCAGTACTTC; J: TRBJ2-7; V: TRBV11-3; size: NA; D: NA
CDR3: CASRLGTGGRETQYF; DNA: TGTGCCAGCAGACTAGGGACAGGGGGCAGGGAGACCCAGTACTTC; J: TRBJ2-5; V: TRBV3-1/TRBV3-2; size: NA; D: TRBD1
CDR3: CASSEGLAGGNEQYF; DNA: TGTGCCAGCAGTGAAGGGCTAGCGGGAGGAAACGAGCAGTACTTC; J: TRBJ2-7; V: TRBV25-1; size: NA; D: TRBD2
CDR3: CASSPSHGGEQYF; DNA: TGTGCCAGCAGCCCATCACATGGAGGGGAGCAGTACTTC; J: TRBJ2-7; V: TRBV3-1/TRBV3-2; size: few; D: NA
CDR3: CASRGGSRHEQFF; DNA: TGTGCCAGCAGAGGGGGGAGTCGCCATGAGCAGTTCTTC; J: TRBJ2-1; V: TRBV28; size: NA; D: NA
CDR3: CAWSTGARYGYTF; DNA: TGTGCCTGGAGCACCGGGGCACGCTATGGCTACACCTTC; J: TRBJ1-2; V: TRBV30; size: NA; D: NA
CDR3: CASSQTSGSQPSYEQYF; DNA: TGCGCCAGCAGCCAGACTAGCGGGAGTCAACCCTCCTACGAGCAGTACTTC; J: TRBJ2-7; V: TRBV5-1; size: NA; D: TRBD2